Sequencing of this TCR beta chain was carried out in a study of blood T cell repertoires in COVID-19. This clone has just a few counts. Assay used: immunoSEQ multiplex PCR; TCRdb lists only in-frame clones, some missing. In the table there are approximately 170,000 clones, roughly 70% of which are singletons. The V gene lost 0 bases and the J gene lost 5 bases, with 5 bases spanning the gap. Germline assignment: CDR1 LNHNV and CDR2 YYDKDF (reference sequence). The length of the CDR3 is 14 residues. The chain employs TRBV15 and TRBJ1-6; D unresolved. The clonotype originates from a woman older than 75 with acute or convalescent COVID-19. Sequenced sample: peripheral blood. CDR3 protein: CATSRDRDNSPLHF. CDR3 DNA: TGTGCCACCAGCAGAGATCGCGATAATTCACCCCTCCACTTT.